This entry describes one TCR beta chain. Trimming removed 5 bases from V and 5 bases from J; junction bases left unmatched: 7. The CDR3 runs 14 residues. Germline V CDR1 and CDR2: MNHNS, SASEGT. The sample comes from a study of T cell changes during pregnancy in multiple sclerosis. Here immunoSEQ multiplex PCR was the method, and the copy in TCRdb shows in-frame clones only, minus some. Here the sample spans 43,000 or so clones, more than 75% being singletons. This sequence was found in a female donor with multiple sclerosis, enrolled in a pregnancy study. The V gene is TRBV6-1, the J gene TRBJ2-7; TRBD2 matches 9 bases. Sample: PBMCs (not recorded whether the cells were cultured). CDR3 in DNA: TGTGCCAGCAGTTTAGCGGGAGAGGTCCACGAGCAGTACTTC. It yields the protein CASSLAGEVHEQYF.